One T cell receptor beta chain is described in this entry. This sample is drawn from a study of blood T cell repertoires in COVID-19. Across the whole study: Collection of acute and convalescent COVID-19 samples took place in the United States, Italy and Spain. The analysed material was cDNA or gDNA that came from T cells, B-cell-depleted T cells, or PBMCs.

Recruited during active infection, patients (from Seattle) were subsequently followed longitudinally. With V trimmed by 5 bases and J by 1 base, 14 bases remained unmatched. Germline V gives CDR1 LNHDA, CDR2 SQIVND (reference sequence). The CDR3 has 17 amino acids. TCRdb's table, derived via immunoSEQ multiplex PCR, lists solely in-frame clones and lacks some. In the table there are 200,000 to 250,000 clones, roughly 85% of which are singletons. Source material: peripheral blood. The source is an older woman with COVID-19, enrolled during active disease. This sequence joins TRBV19 and TRBJ2-7, with TRBD1 identical over 7 bases. The DNA for the CDR3 is TGTGCCAGTAGTTCTCCGGGACAGTGGTGGGGGTCCTACGAGCAGTACTTC. It translates to CASSSPGQWWGSYEQYF.